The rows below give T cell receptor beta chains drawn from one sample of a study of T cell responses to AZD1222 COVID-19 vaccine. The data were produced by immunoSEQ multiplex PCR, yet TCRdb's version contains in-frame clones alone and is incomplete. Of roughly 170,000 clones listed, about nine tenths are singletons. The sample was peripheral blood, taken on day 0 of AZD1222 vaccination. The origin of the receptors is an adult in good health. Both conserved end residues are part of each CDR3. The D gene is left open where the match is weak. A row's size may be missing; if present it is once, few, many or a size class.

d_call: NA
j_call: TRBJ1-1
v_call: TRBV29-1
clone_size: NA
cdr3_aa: CSGEAGRTFF
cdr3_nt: TGCAGCGGGGAGGCAGGTCGGACTTTCTTT

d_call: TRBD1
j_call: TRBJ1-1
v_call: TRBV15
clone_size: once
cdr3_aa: CATSRDLRGQGRKNTEAFF
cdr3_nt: TGTGCCACCAGCAGAGATCTCCGTGGACAGGGGAGAAAGAACACTGAAGCTTTCTTT

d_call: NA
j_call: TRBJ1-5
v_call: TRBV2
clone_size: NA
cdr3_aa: CASSPGQSPAPQHF
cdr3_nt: TGTGCCAGCAGCCCTGGACAGTCCCCAGCGCCCCAGCATTTT

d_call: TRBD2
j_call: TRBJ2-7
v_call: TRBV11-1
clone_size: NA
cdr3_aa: CASSLLAGDPYEQYF
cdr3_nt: TGTGCCAGCAGCTTACTAGCGGGAGACCCCTACGAGCAGTACTTC

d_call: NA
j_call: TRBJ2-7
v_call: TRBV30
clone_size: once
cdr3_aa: CAFLVWGAPSSYEQYF
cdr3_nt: TGTGCCTTCCTCGTCTGGGGGGCCCCCAGCTCCTACGAGCAGTACTTC

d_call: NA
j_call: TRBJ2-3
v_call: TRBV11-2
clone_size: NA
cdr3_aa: CASNVRGSTDTQYF
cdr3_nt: TGTGCCAGCAACGTAAGGGGAAGCACAGATACGCAGTATTTT

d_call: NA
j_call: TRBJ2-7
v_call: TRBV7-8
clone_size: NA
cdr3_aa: CASSQTRGQGKKYF
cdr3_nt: TGTGCCAGCAGCCAGACCCGGGGTCAGGGGAAGAAGTACTTC

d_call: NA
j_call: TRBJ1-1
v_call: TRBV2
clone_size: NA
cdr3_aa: CASSANWGTEAFF
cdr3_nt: TGTGCCAGCAGTGCCAATTGGGGCACTGAAGCTTTCTTT

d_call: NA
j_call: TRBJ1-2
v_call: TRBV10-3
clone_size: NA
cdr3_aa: CAISGGDGYTF
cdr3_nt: TGTGCCATCAGTGGCGGTGATGGCTACACCTTC

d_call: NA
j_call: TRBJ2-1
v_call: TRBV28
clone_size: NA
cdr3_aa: CASSARGASSYNEQFF
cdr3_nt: TGTGCCAGCAGTGCTCGGGGGGCGAGCTCCTACAATGAGCAGTTCTTC

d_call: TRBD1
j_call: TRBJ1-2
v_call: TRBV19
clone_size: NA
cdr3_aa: CASSPLDRELNYGYTF
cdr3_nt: TGTGCCAGTAGTCCCTTGGACAGGGAACTTAACTATGGCTACACCTTC

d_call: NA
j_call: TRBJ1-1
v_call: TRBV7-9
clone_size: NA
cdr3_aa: CASSFEGLNTEAFF
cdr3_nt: TGTGCCAGCAGTTTTGAGGGCCTGAACACTGAAGCTTTCTTT

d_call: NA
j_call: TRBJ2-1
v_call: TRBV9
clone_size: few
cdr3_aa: CASSVDPLPYNEQFF
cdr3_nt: TGTGCCAGCAGCGTAGACCCCCTTCCCTACAATGAGCAGTTCTTC

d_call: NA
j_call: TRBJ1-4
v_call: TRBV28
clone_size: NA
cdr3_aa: CASRAGQYEKLFF
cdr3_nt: TGTGCCAGCAGGGCTGGACAGTATGAAAAACTGTTTTTT

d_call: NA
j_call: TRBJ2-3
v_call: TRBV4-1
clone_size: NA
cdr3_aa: CASRSRETTDTQYF
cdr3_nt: TGCGCCAGCAGGAGTCGGGAGACCACAGATACGCAGTATTTT

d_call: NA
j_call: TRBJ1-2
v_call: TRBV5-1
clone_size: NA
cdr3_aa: CASSLWGARNYGYTF
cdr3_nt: TGCGCCAGCAGCTTATGGGGGGCGCGTAACTATGGCTACACCTTC

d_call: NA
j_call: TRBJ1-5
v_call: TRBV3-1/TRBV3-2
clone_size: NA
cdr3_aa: CASSQGATVNQPQHF
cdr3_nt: TGTGCCAGCAGCCAAGGAGCGACTGTTAATCAGCCCCAGCATTTT

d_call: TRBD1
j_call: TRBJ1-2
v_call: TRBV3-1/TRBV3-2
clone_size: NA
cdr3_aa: CASSQASSTGASYGYTF
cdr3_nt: TGTGCCAGCAGCCAAGCCTCGTCAACAGGGGCCTCGTATGGCTACACCTTC

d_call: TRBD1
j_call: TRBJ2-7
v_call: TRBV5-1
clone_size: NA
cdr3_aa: CASKGGLSYEQYF
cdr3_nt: TGCGCCAGCAAAGGGGGCCTCTCCTACGAGCAGTACTTC

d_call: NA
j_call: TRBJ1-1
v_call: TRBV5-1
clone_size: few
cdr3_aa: CASSDTVRAEAFF
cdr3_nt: TGCGCCAGCAGCGACACAGTCCGGGCTGAAGCTTTCTTT

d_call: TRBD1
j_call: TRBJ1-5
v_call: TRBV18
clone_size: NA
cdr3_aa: CASSQGAGAYQPQHF
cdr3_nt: TGTGCCAGCTCCCAGGGGGCAGGGGCCTATCAGCCCCAGCATTTT

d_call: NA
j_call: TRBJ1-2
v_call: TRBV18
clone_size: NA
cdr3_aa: CASSPRLQEVGYGYTF
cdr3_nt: TGTGCCAGCTCGCCCCGGCTACAGGAGGTTGGCTATGGCTACACCTTC

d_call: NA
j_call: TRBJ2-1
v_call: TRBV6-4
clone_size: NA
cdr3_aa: CASSDQFGHNEQFF
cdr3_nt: TGTGCCAGCAGTGATCAGTTCGGGCACAATGAGCAGTTCTTC

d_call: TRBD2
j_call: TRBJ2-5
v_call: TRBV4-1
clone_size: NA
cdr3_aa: CASSQELAGRAGETQYF
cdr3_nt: TGCGCCAGCAGCCAAGAGCTTGCGGGGAGGGCCGGGGAGACCCAGTACTTC

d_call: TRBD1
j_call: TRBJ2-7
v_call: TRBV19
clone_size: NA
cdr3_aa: CASSTPQGGKYEQYF
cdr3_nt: TGTGCCAGTAGTACCCCACAGGGGGGAAAGTACGAGCAGTACTTC

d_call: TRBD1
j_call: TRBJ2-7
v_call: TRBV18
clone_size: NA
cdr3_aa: CASSPRQGALSYEQYF
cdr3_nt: TGTGCCAGCTCACCACGGCAGGGGGCCCTTTCCTACGAGCAGTACTTC

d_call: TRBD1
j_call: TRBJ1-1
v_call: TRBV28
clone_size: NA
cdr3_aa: CASRVTGTNTEAFF
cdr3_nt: TGTGCCAGCAGGGTGACAGGGACGAACACTGAAGCTTTCTTT

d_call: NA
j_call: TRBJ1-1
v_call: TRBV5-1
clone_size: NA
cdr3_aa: CASSLGLEGDTEAFF
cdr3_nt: TGCGCCAGCAGCTTGGGCCTGGAGGGCGACACTGAAGCTTTCTTT

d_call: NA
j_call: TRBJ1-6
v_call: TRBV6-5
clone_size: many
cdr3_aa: CASSPGRGGSPLHF
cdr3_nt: TGTGCCAGCAGTCCCGGACGAGGGGGTTCACCCCTCCACTTT

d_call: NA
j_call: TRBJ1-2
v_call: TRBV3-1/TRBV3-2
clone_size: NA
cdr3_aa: CASSQLLGVQGYNNYGYTF
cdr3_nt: TGTGCCAGCAGCCAATTGCTGGGTGTTCAGGGTTATAATAACTATGGCTACACCTTC

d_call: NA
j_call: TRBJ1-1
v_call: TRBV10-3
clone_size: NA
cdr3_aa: CAISESMYTNTEAFF
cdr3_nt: TGTGCCATCAGTGAGTCGATGTACACGAACACTGAAGCTTTCTTT

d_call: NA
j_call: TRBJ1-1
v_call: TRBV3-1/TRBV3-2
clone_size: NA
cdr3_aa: CASSPFWGGAEAFF
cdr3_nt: TGTGCCAGCAGCCCCTTTTGGGGGGGGGCTGAAGCTTTCTTT

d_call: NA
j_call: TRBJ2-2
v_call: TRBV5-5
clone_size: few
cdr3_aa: CASSLIDTGELFF
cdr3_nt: TGTGCCAGCAGCCTGATAGACACCGGGGAGCTGTTTTTT

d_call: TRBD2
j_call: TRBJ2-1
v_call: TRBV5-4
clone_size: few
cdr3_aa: CASSLGLAGVLYNEQFF
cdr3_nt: TGTGCCAGCAGCTTGGGGCTAGCGGGAGTTCTCTACAATGAGCAGTTCTTC

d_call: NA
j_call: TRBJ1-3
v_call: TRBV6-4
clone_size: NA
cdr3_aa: CASSSDTGNTIYF
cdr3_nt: TGTGCCAGCAGTTCGGATACGGGAAACACCATATATTTT

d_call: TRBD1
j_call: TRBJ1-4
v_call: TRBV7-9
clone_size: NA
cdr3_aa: CASSLPRTGGLEKLFF
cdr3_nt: TGTGCCAGCAGCTTACCTCGGACAGGGGGTCTTGAAAAACTGTTTTTT

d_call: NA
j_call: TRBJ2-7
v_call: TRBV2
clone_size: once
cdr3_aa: CASNPLGAAYEQYF
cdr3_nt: TGTGCCAGCAACCCACTCGGCGCTGCGTACGAGCAGTACTTC

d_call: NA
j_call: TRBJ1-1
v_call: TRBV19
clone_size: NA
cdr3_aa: CASSIWQPNTEAFF
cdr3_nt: TGTGCCAGTAGTATCTGGCAGCCGAACACTGAAGCTTTCTTT

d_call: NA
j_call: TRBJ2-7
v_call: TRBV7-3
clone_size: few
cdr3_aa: CASSLIITPVGSYEQYF
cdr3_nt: TGTGCCAGCAGCTTAATAATTACTCCGGTGGGCTCCTACGAGCAGTACTTC

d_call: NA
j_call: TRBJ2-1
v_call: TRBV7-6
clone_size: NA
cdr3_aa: CASSLDSRPTYNEQFF
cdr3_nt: TGTGCCAGCAGCTTGGACTCGCGGCCCACCTACAATGAGCAGTTCTTC

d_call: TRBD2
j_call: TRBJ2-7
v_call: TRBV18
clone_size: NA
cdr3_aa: CASSPSSGRAPHEQYF
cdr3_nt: TGTGCCAGCTCACCCTCCAGCGGGAGGGCCCCCCACGAGCAGTACTTC

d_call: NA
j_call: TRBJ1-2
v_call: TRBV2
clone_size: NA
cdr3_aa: CASSAQSNYGYTF
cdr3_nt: TGTGCCAGCAGTGCCCAGAGCAACTATGGCTACACCTTC

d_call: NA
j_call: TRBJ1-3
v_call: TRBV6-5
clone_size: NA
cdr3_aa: CASSYRRGNTIYF
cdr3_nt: TGTGCCAGCAGTTACAGGAGGGGAAACACCATATATTTT

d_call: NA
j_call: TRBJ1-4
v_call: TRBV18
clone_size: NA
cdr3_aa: CASSPPGRAHEKLFF
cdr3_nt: TGTGCCAGCTCACCACCGGGTCGAGCACATGAAAAACTGTTTTTT

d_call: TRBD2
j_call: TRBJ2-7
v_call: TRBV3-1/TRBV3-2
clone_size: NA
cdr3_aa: CASSRSASGTPYEQYF
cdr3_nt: TGTGCCAGCAGCCGGTCTGCTAGCGGGACCCCCTACGAGCAGTACTTC

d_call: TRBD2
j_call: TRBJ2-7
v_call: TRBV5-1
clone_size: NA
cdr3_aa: CASSLVAGGPTEQYF
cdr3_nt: TGCGCCAGCAGCTTGGTGGCGGGAGGGCCTACCGAGCAGTACTTC

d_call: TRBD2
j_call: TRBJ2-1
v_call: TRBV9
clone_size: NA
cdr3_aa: CASNGVSGSLLGEQFF
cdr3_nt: TGTGCCAGCAATGGGGTTAGCGGGAGCCTGCTCGGTGAGCAGTTCTTC

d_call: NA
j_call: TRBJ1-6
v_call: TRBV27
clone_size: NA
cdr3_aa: CASSPITGLTSPLHF
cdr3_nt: TGTGCCAGCAGTCCGATAACAGGGCTGACTTCACCCCTCCACTTT

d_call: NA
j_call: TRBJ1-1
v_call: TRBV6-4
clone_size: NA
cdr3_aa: CASRLEGLNTEAFF
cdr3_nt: TGTGCCAGCAGACTAGAGGGGTTGAACACTGAAGCTTTCTTT

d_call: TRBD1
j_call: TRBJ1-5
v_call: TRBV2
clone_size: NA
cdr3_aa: CASSRTGANQPQHF
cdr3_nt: TGTGCCAGCAGTCGGACAGGGGCTAATCAGCCCCAGCATTTT

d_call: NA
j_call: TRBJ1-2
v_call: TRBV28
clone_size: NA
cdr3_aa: CASRTTDSATNYGYTF
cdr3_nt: TGTGCCAGCAGAACCACGGACAGCGCTACTAACTATGGCTACACCTTC

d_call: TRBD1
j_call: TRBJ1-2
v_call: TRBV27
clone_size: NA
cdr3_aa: CASSYPPGTGLDGYTF
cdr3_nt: TGTGCCAGCAGTTACCCCCCTGGGACAGGGTTGGATGGCTACACCTTC

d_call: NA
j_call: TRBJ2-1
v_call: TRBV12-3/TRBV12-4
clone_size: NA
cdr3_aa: CASRREDYNEQFF
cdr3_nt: TGTGCCAGCAGGAGGGAGGACTACAATGAGCAGTTCTTC